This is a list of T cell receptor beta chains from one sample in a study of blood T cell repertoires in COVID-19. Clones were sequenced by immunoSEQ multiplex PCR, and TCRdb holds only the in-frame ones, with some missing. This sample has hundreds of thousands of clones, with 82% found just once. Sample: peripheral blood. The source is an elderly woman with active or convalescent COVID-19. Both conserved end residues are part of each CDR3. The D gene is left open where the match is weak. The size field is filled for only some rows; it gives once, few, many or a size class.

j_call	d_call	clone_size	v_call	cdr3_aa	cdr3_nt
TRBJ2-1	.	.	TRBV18	CASSPPLDNEQFF	TGTGCCAGCTCACCACCCTTAGACAATGAGCAGTTCTTC
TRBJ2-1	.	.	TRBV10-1	CASSLQYNEQFF	TGCGCCAGCAGCCTCCAGTACAATGAGCAGTTCTTC
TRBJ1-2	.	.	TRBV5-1	CASSLGGPAAYGYTF	TGCGCCAGCAGCTTGGGGGGGCCGGCAGCCTATGGCTACACCTTC
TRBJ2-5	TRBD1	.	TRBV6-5	CASRRQGQETQYF	TGTGCCAGCAGGAGACAGGGGCAAGAGACCCAGTACTTC
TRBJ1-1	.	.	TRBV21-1	CASSKVGQGNTEAFF	.
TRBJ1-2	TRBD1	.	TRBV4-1	CASSQDRQGHGYTF	TGCGCCAGCAGCCAAGACCGACAGGGCCATGGCTACACCTTC
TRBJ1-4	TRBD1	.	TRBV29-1	CSTRTGDEKLFF	TGCAGCACCAGGACAGGGGATGAAAAACTGTTTTTT
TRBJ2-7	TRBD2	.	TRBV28	CASSRVAGDSLEQYF	TGTGCCAGCAGCAGAGTAGCGGGAGATTCCCTCGAGCAGTACTTC
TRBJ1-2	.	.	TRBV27	CASSLTGHNYGYTF	TGTGCCAGCAGTTTGACGGGACACAACTATGGCTACACCTTC
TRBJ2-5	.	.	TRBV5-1	CASSPSGSQETQYF	TGCGCCAGCAGCCCCTCGGGTAGCCAAGAGACCCAGTACTTC
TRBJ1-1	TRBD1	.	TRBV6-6	CASRGQGAMNTEAFF	TGTGCCAGCAGAGGACAGGGGGCAATGAACACTGAAGCTTTCTTT
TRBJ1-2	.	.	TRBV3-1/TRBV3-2	CASSQGGSNYGYTF	TGTGCCAGCAGCCAAGGCGGATCGAACTATGGCTACACCTTC
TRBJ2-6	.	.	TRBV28	CASSFLQGANVLTF	TGTGCCAGCAGTTTTCTCCAGGGGGCCAACGTCCTGACTTTC
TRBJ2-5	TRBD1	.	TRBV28	CASSLYPGQGARETQYF	TGTGCCAGCAGTTTATATCCCGGACAGGGGGCTCGAGAGACCCAGTACTTC
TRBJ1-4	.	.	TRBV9	CASSVGSGETRKLFF	TGTGCCAGCAGCGTAGGGTCGGGGGAGACTCGAAAACTGTTTTTT
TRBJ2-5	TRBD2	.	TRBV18	CASSPRLASGGRQQETQYF	TGTGCCAGCTCACCACGGTTGGCTAGCGGGGGCCGCCAGCAAGAGACCCAGTACTTC
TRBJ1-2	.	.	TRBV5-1	CASSLASGHGSYGYTF	TGCGCCAGCAGCTTGGCCTCAGGACACGGTTCCTATGGCTACACCTTC
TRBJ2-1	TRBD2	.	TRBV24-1	CATSEWTSGYNEQFF	TGTGCCACCAGTGAATGGACTAGCGGGTACAATGAGCAGTTCTTC
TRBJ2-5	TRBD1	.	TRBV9	CASSVTDRERETQYF	TGTGCCAGCAGCGTAACTGACAGGGAGAGGGAGACCCAGTACTTC
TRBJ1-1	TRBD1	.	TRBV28	CASSLDRTGMNTEAFF	TGTGCCAGCAGTCTCGACCGGACAGGGATGAACACTGAAGCTTTCTTT
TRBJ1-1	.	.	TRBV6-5	CASSLDTNTEAFF	TGTGCCAGCAGCCTTGACACGAACACTGAAGCTTTCTTT
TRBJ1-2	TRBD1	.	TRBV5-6	CASSWGQGGYGYTF	TGTGCCAGCAGCTGGGGACAGGGTGGATATGGCTACACCTTC
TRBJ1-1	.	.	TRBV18	CASSQSTGNTEAFF	TGTGCCAGCTCCCAAAGCACAGGGAACACTGAAGCTTTCTTT
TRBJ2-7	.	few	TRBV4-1	CASSQAGAAYEQYF	TGCGCCAGCAGCCAGGCGGGGGCGGCCTACGAGCAGTACTTC
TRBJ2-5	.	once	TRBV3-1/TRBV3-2	CASSPVGGVGETQYF	TGTGCCAGCAGCCCCGTCGGAGGGGTCGGAGAGACCCAGTACTTC
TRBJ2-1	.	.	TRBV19	CASSIASGSSYNEQFF	TGTGCCAGTAGTATAGCCAGCGGAAGCTCCTACAATGAGCAGTTCTTC
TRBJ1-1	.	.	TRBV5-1	CASSLLFKGGTEAFF	TGCGCCAGCAGCTTACTATTCAAGGGAGGCACTGAAGCTTTCTTT
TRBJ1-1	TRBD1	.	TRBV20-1	CRGQGTEAFF	TGCAGGGGACAGGGGACTGAAGCTTTCTTT
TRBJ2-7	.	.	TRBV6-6	CASSYGHSESYEQYF	TGTGCCAGCAGTTACGGGCACTCCGAGTCCTACGAGCAGTACTTC
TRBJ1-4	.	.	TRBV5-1	CASSLDRGMDEKLFF	TGCGCCAGCAGCTTGGACCGGGGTATGGATGAAAAACTGTTTTTT
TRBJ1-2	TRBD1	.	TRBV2	CASRPDRGSYGYTF	TGTGCCAGCAGACCGGACAGGGGCAGCTATGGCTACACCTTC
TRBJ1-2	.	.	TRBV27	CASSSLGGDYGYTF	TGTGCCAGCAGTTCCTTGGGGGGGGACTATGGCTACACCTTC
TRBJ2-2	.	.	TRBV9	CASSVATTGVLTGELFF	TGTGCCAGCAGCGTAGCTACAACGGGAGTTCTCACCGGGGAGCTGTTTTTT